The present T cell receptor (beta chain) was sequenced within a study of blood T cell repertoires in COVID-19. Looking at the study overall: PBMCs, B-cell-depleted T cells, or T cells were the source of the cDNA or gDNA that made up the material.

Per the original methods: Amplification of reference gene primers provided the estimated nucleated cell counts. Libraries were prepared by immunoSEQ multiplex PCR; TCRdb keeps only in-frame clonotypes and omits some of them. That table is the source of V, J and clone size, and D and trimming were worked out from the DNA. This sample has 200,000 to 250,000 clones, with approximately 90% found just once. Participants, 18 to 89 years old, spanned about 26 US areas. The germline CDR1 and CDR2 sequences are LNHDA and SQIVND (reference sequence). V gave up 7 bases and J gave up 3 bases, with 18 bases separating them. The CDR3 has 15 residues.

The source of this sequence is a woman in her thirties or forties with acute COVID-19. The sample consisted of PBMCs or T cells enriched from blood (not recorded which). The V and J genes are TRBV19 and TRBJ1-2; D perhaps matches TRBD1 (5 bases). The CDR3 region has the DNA TGTGCCAGTAAACTCAAGGGCCCCAGGGACTATGGCTACACCTTC. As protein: CASKLKGPRDYGYTF.